The clone carrying this TCR beta chain was seen once. The junction departs from germline at one end; a sequencing error may be responsible. Germline V lookup: CDR1 WSHSY, CDR2 SAAADI. The CDR3 loop spans 16 amino acids. This entry belongs to a study of blood T cell repertoires in COVID-19. Authors' methods: Estimation of nucleated cell counts relied on the amplification of reference gene primers. TCRdb's copy holds only in-frame clones and misses some; the assay was immunoSEQ multiplex PCR. D and trimming were read from the DNA, whereas the V and J calls and clone size are those reported in that table. The table includes 150,000 to 180,000 clones, approximately 84% detected once. During active infection, Seattle patients enrolled and were then monitored through disease.

The V gene is TRBV10-2, the J gene TRBJ1-2; 8 bases are shared with TRBD1. The sequencing sample was made of peripheral blood. This sequence originates from an older woman with COVID-19, enrolled during active disease. The CDR3 coding sequence is TGCGCCAGCAGTGACCGTACTACAGGGGGTAATTATGACTACACCTTC. Amino acids: CASSDRTTGGNYDYTF.